This TCR beta chain was sequenced in a study of metastatic and nonmetastatic thyroid tumors. Turning to the study itself: Repertoire comparisons spanned blood and tumor or nodule tissue from malignant and benign thyroid patients. Study-wide results and limits: When malignant thyroid tumors were compared with benign nodules, TCR beta diversity was reportedly significantly higher in the malignant tumors. This held in both blood and tumor samples.

Under the authors' procedure: CDR3 was compared across clinicopathological groups, and the resulting differences were used to build a distant-metastasis classifier for papillary thyroid cancer. MiXCR was used by TCRdb to re-call the PCR reads. None of the V and J calls come from the authors' own analysis; TCRdb made them. The profile covers some 20,000 clones, with approximately 40% appearing a single time and roughly 28% taken by the ten largest. Notes on this clone: The antigen is unknown.

Thyroid surgery had not been preceded by any treatment in any patient. This CDR3 has 13 residues. The germline CDR1 and CDR2 sequences are SNHLY and FYNNEI. Trimming shortened V by 7 bases and J by 3 bases, and 13 bases separated the two germline ends. The receptor was derived from a female donor with papillary thyroid cancer or a benign thyroid nodule (not recorded which). Some clones in this sample may be carry-over from other donors' samples. Sequences were obtained from tumor tissue. The chain carries TRBV2 and TRBJ2-7; perhaps TRBD1 as D (6 bases). CDR3 sequence (DNA): TGTGCCAGCAAACGAAAACAGGGCTACGAGCAGTACTTC. This codes for CASKRKQGYEQYF.